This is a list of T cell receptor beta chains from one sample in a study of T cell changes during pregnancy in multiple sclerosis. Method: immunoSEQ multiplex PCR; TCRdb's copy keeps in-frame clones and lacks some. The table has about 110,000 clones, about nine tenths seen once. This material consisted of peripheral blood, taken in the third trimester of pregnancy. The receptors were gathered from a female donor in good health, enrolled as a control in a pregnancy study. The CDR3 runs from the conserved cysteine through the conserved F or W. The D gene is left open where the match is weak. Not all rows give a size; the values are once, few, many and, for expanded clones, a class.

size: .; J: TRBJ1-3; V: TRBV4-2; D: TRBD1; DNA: TGTGCCAGCAGCCAAGACTGGTCAAGGGGGCCTGGAAACACCATATATTTT; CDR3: CASSQDWSRGPGNTIYF
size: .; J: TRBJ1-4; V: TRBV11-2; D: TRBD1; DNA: TGTGCCAGCAGCTTTACCGGGACAGGGGGTAATGAAAAACTGTTTTTT; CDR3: CASSFTGTGGNEKLFF
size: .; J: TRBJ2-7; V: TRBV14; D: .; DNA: TGTGCCAGCGGCGGGGCGAACTACGAGCAGTACTTC; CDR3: CASGGANYEQYF
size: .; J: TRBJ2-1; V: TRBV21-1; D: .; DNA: TGTGCCAGCACCCCGGCGGGGGGCCCATCCCTTAGCTCCTACAATGAGCAGTTCTTC; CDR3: CASTPAGGPSLSSYNEQFF
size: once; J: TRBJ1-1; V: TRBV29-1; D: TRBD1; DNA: TGCAGCGCCACGGGACAGGGCGACACTGAAGCTTTCTTT; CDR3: CSATGQGDTEAFF
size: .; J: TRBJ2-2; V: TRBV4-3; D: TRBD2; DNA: TGCGCCAGCAGCCTGCCCTCAGCGACTAGCGGGGAGGAGCGAGACACCGGGGAGCTGTTTTTT; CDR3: CASSLPSATSGEERDTGELFF
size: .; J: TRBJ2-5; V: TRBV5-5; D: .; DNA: TGTGCCAGCAGCTTAACAGGGCCCCAAGAGACCCAGTACTTC; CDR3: CASSLTGPQETQYF
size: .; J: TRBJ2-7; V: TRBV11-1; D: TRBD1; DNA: TGTGCCAGCAGCCGGAGGACAGGGGGCGACGAGCAGTACTTC; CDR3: CASSRRTGGDEQYF
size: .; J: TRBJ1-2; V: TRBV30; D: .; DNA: TGTGCCTGGAGTGTAACAGGGCGCTATGGCTACACCTTC; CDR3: CAWSVTGRYGYTF
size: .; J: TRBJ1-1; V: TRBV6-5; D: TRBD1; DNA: TGTGCCAGCAGGCCCACAGGGGCGAACACTGAAGCTTTCTTT; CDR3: CASRPTGANTEAFF
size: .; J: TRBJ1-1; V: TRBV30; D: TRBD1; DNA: TGTGCCTGGAGTTCCGACAGGGGCACTGAAGCTTTCTTT; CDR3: CAWSSDRGTEAFF
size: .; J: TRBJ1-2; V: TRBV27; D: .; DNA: TGTGCCAGCAGTTTCCCCAGCGGCTATGGCTACACCTTC; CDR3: CASSFPSGYGYTF
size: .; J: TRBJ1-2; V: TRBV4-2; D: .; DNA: TGTGCCAGCCAAACTTACGACAGCGAGGGCTACACCTTC; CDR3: CASQTYDSEGYTF
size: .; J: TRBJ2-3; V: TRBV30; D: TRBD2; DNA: TGTGCCTGGAGCAGACTAGCGGGGTATAGCACAGATACGCAGTATTTT; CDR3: CAWSRLAGYSTDTQYF
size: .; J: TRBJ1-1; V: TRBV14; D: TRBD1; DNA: TGTGCCAGCAGCCAAGATCGAGGGACAGAGGACACTGAAGCTTTCTTT; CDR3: CASSQDRGTEDTEAFF
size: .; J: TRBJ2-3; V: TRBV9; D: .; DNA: TGTGCCAGCAGCGTAGGAGGGGGATTCACAGATACGCAGTATTTT; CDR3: CASSVGGGFTDTQYF
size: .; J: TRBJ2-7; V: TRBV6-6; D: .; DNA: TGTGCCAGCAGTTACCAACAAACGATCAGGTTCCAGCAGTACTTC; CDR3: CASSYQQTIRFQQYF
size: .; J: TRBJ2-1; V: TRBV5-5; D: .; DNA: TGTGCCAGCAGCTTGGGCAGGTTTAATGAGCAGTTCTTC; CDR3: CASSLGRFNEQFF
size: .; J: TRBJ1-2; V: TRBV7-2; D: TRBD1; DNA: TGTGCCAGCAGTCCTGCCGGGACAGGGGTCTACTATGGCTACACCTTC; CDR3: CASSPAGTGVYYGYTF
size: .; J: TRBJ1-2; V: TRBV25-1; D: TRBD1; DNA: TGTGCCAGCAGACAGACAGGGAGGCTACGGGACTATGGCTACACCTTC; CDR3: CASRQTGRLRDYGYTF
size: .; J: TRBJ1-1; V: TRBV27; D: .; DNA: TGTGCCAGCAGTTCCTACCGGGGAGCTTTCTTT; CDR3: CASSSYRGAFF
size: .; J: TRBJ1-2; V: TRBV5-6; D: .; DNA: TGTGCCAGCAGCTTGCCCACAGGAGACTACACCTTC; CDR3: CASSLPTGDYTF
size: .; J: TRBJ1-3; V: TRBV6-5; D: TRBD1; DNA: TGTGCCAGCAGTTACTCGACAGGGCTCGGTGGAAACACCATATATTTT; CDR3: CASSYSTGLGGNTIYF
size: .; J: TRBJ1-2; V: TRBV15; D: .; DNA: TGTGCCACCAGCAGAGGAGGGGGAAATGGCTACACCTTC; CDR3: CATSRGGGNGYTF
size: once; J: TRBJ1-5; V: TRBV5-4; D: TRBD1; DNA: TGTGCCAGCAGCTTGGCCGGACAGGGGCCTCAGCCCCAGCATTTT; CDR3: CASSLAGQGPQPQHF
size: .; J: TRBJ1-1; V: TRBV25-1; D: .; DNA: TGTGCCAGCAGTGAAAACGTCCTCGGTGAAGCTTTCTTT; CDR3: CASSENVLGEAFF
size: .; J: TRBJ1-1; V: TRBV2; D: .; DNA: TGTGCCAATACGATCGGGGATGGTACTGAAGCTTTCTTT; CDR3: CANTIGDGTEAFF
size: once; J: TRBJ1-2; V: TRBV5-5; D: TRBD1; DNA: TGTGCCAGCAGCCTGTACAGGGGGCAGGACTATGGCTACACCTTC; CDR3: CASSLYRGQDYGYTF
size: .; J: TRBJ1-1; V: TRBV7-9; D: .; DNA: TGTGCCAGCAGCTTAGGGACAGCGAACACTGAAGCTTTCTTT; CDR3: CASSLGTANTEAFF